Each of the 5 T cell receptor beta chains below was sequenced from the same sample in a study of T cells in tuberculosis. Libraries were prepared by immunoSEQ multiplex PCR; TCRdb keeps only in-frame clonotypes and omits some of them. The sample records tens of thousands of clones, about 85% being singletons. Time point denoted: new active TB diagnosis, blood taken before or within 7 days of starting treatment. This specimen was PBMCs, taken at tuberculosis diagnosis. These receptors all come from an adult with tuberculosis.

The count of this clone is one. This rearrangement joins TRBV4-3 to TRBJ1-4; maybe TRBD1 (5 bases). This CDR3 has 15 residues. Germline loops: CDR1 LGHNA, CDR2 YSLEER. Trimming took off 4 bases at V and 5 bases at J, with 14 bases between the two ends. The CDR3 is CASSRSGGMNEKLFF. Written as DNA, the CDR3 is TGCGCCAGCAGCCGATCGGGGGGGATGAATGAAAAACTGTTTTTT.

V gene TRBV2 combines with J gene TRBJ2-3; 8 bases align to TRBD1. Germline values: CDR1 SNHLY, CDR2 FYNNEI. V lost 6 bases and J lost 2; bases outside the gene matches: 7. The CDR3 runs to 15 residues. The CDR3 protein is CASSSAGGFTDTQYF. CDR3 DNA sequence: TGTGCCAGCAGCTCCGCAGGGGGCTTCACAGATACGCAGTATTTT.

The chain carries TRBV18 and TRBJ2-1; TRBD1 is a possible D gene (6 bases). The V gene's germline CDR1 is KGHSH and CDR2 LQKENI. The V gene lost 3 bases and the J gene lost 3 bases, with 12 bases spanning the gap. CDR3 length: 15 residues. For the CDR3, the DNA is TGTGCCAGCTCACCCGAACAGGGAATCTACAATGAGCAGTTCTTC. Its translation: CASSPEQGIYNEQFF.

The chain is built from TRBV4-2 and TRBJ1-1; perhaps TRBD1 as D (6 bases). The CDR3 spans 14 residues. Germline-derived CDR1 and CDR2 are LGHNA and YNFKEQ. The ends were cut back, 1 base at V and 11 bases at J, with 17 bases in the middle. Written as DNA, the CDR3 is TGTGCCAGCAGCCAAGGAGACGGAAGGGGGTGGGCTTTCTTT. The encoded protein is CASSQGDGRGWAFF.

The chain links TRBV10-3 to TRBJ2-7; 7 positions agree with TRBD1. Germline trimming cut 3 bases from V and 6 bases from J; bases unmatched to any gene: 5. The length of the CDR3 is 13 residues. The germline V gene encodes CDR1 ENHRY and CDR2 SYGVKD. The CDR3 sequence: CAISDWTGGEQYF. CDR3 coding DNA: TGTGCCATCAGTGACTGGACAGGAGGCGAGCAGTACTTC.